This T cell receptor (beta chain) came from a study of read filtering for tumor transcriptome and immune sequencing. Study results and limitations: Sorted CD138-negative bone marrow cells were not purified T cells.

This clonotype was found many times. What it recognizes is unknown. From roughly 390 ng of RNA, a library with molecular barcoded alpha/delta and beta/gamma adaptors was made. MiXCR, applied by TCRdb to the reads, yields one record per CDR3 protein. The sample records 40,000 or so distinct CDR3 sequences, 13% being singletons. The sequence was collected from a donor aged 40 or over with multiple myeloma. Sequences were obtained from a population of CD138-negative cells sorted from bone marrow.

CDR3 sequence: CATSRGQGTMYTEAFF. In nucleotides, the CDR3 is TGTGCCACCAGCAGAGGACAGGGGACCATGTATACTGAAGCTTTCTTT. V gene TRBV15 combines with J gene TRBJ1-1, with 8 positions matching TRBD1. Germline CDR1 LNHNV, CDR2 YYDKDF (reference sequence). V was clipped by 1 base and J by 5 bases; unmatched bases: 9. The CDR3 is 16 amino acids.